The 6 T cell receptor beta chains below all came from one sample that was sequenced in a study of blood T cell repertoires in COVID-19. Profiling relied on immunoSEQ multiplex PCR, and the TCRdb table lists in-frame clones only, not all of them. The table lists over 250,000 clones, roughly 90% of them singletons, with roughly 1.1% in the top ten. Sequencing input: PBMCs or T cells enriched from blood (not recorded which). These receptor sequences come from a woman between 25 and 40 years old who had recovered from COVID-19.

The chain recombines TRBV19 with TRBJ1-2; the match to TRBD1 covers 7 bases. Germline V gene data show CDR1 as LNHDA and CDR2 as SQIVND (reference sequence). Trimming cost V 5 bases and J 8 bases; bases outside gene matches: 8. The CDR3 is 13 residues long. Here the CDR3 reads CASSGSTGNGYTF. The CDR3 DNA is TGTGCCAGTAGTGGATCGACAGGGAACGGCTACACCTTC. The full variable domain, completed using reference TRBV19 and TRBJ1-2, is DGGITQSPKYLFRKEGQNVTLSCEQNLNHDAMYWYRQDPGQGLRLIYYSQIVNDFQKGDIAEGYSVSREKKESFPLTVTSAQKNPTAFYLCASSGSTGNGYTFGSGTRLTVV.

The J gene is TRBJ2-2, the V gene TRBV5-4, with 7 positions matching TRBD2. The CDR3 length is 16 residues. Looked up from germline, CDR1 is SGHNT and CDR2 is YYREEE (reference sequence). Germline trimming cut 0 bases from V and 3 bases from J; bases unmatched to any gene: 5. The DNA of the CDR3 is TGTGCCAGCAGCTTGGCCCTGGGAGGGGACACCGGGGAGCTGTTTTTT. Translation gives CASSLALGGDTGELFF.

In its sample, this clone was seen a few times. This chain uses TRBV5-7 with TRBJ2-1; TRBD1 matches 8 bases. TRBV5-7 carries the ORF label, with uncertain function. This CDR3 region has 17 residues. Losses at the gene ends were 3 bases for V and 2 bases for J; bases not matched to a gene: 10. The CDR3 DNA follows: TGTGCCAGCAGCTGTAGCACTCCGGGACAGGCCTACAATGAGCAGTTCTTC. It specifies CASSCSTPGQAYNEQFF.

The chain carries TRBV3-1 (or the pseudogene TRBV3-2) and TRBJ2-7; possibly TRBD1 for D (5 bases). Germline V CDR1 and CDR2: LGHDT, YNNKEL (reference sequence). The CDR3 is 14 amino acids. V lost 1 base and J 0 bases, leaving 7 bases between the germline ends. CDR3 sequence reads: CASSQATGSYEQYF. The CDR3 nucleotides are TGTGCCAGCAGCCAAGCTACAGGCTCCTACGAGCAGTACTTC.

The chain joins TRBV20-1 to TRBJ2-3; D unresolved. Germline assignment: CDR1 DFQATT and CDR2 SNEGSKA (reference sequence). This CDR3 has 12 amino acids. V shed 3 bases and J shed 1 base, with 5 bases lying between them. CDR3: CSASYGTDTQYF. CDR3 nucleotides: TGCAGTGCTAGTTATGGCACAGATACGCAGTATTTT.

The chain's CDR3 is CASSEGQNTEAFF. The CDR3 nucleotides read TGTGCCAGCAGTGAGGGACAGAACACTGAAGCTTTCTTT. This chain uses TRBV28 with TRBJ1-1, with a tentative D call TRBD1 (6 bases). V dropped 5 bases and J dropped 1 base, with 8 bases sitting between them. In germline, CDR1 is MDHEN, CDR2 SYDVKM. The length of the CDR3 is 13 residues.